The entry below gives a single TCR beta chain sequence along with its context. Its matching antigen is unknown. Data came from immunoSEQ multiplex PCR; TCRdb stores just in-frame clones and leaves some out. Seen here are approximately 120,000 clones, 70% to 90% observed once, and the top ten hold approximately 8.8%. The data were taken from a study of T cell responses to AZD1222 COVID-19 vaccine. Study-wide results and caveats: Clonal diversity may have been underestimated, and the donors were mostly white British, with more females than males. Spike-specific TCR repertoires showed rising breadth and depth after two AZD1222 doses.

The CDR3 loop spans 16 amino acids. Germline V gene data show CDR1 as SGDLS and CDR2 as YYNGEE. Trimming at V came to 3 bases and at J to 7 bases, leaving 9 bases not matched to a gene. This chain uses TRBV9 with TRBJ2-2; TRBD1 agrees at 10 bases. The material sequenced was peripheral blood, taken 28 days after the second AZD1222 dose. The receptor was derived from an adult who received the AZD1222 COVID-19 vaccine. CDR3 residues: CASSARGGQGFGELFF. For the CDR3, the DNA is TGTGCCAGCAGCGCACGAGGGGGACAGGGGTTCGGGGAGCTGTTTTTT.